Shown below are 10 T cell receptor beta chains from a single sample sequenced in a study of cytotoxic CD8 clonotypes in ibrutinib-treated CLL. Sequenced by immunoSEQ multiplex PCR; TCRdb stores in-frame clones only, minus some. Of approximately 120,000 clones listed, approximately 58% were seen once; the top ten hold about 40%. The sequencing used PBMCs, collected after 24 months of ibrutinib treatment. These receptors were collected from a human donor with chronic lymphocytic leukemia.

This chain links TRBV15 with TRBJ1-2, with D unclear. The CDR3 sequence is 15 residues long. CDR1 LNHNV and CDR2 YYDKDF come from the germline V gene (reference sequence). V was pared by 0 bases and J by 6 bases, with 14 bases between. The CDR3 region is CATSRDRKDPDGYTF. Here the CDR3 DNA reads TGTGCCACCAGCAGAGATAGGAAGGACCCGGATGGCTACACCTTC.

V usage is TRBV4-2 and J usage is TRBJ2-3; a possible D gene is TRBD2 (6 bases). CDR3 size: 17 residues. Germline CDR1 is LGHNA and CDR2 is YNFKEQ. Trimming pared 4 bases from V and 2 bases from J, leaving 19 bases between. The CDR3 nucleotides are TGTGCCAGCAGCCCCGAGGGTGGGAGGCCTGACACAGATACGCAGTATTTT. Encoded protein: CASSPEGGRPDTDTQYF.

This clone has only a few counts. The chain links TRBV28 to TRBJ2-2; D call uncertain. Germline-derived CDR1 and CDR2 are MDHEN and SYDVKM. With 6 bases removed from V and 2 bases from J, the gap between germline ends came to 13 bases. This CDR3 has 15 residues. DNA for the CDR3: TGTGCCAGCAGGGTGGACGACCGAAACACCGGGGAGCTGTTTTTT. It encodes CASRVDDRNTGELFF.

The chain uses TRBV9 and TRBJ1-2; 7 bases map to TRBD1. V was pared by 2 bases and J by 6 bases, with 7 bases of the junction left unmatched. CDR1 and CDR2 from the germline V gene are SGDLS and YYNGEE. The CDR3 loop spans 14 amino acids. CDR3 DNA sequence: TGTGCCAGCAGCGTCGGATCGACAGGGAATGGCTACACCTTC. It encodes CASSVGSTGNGYTF.

Only a few counts were recorded for this clone. V gene TRBV11-3 combines with J gene TRBJ2-5; TRBD1 agrees at 8 bases. The CDR3 totals 16 residues. Germline V gene sequence: CDR1 SGHNT, CDR2 YENEEA. J was trimmed by 4 bases and V by 6 bases; bases with no gene match: 13. The CDR3 DNA is TGTGCCAGCAGTTCATTCAGGGGGCGCGAAAGAGAGACCCAGTACTTC. It is translated as CASSSFRGRERETQYF.

This clone has a single count. The J gene is TRBJ2-7, the V gene TRBV4-2, with D perhaps TRBD2 (5 bases). This CDR3 has 17 residues. V lost 3 bases, J lost 11 bases, and 29 bases lay in between. Germline CDR1 reads LGHNA; CDR2 reads YNFKEQ. CDR3 bases: TGTGCCAGCAGCCATAATTCGAGAGGGAAGATGGAGATGGTTAAGTACTTC. Its translation: CASSHNSRGKMEMVKYF.

The chain is built from TRBV6-6 and TRBJ1-6; D not certain. Germline assignment: CDR1 MNHNY and CDR2 SVGAGI (reference sequence). This CDR3 comprises 13 residues. V lost 8 bases and J 7 bases, leaving 12 bases between the germline ends. This chain's CDR3 is CASEEGGNSPLHF. DNA for the CDR3: TGTGCCAGCGAGGAGGGAGGAAATTCACCCCTCCACTTT.

This clone was seen ten or more times. This chain connects TRBV30 to TRBJ2-6; D may match TRBD1 or TRBD2 (5 bases each). Germline CDR1 GTSNPN, CDR2 SVGIG (reference sequence). Trimming took off 8 bases at V and 2 bases at J, with 16 bases between the two ends. CDR3 length: 15 amino acids. The CDR3 DNA reads TGTGCCAAGGTGGGGACGGAGGCTGGGGCCAACGTCCTGACTTTC. Protein product: CAKVGTEAGANVLTF.

The J gene is TRBJ2-3, the V gene TRBV5-1; D possibly matches TRBD1 or TRBD2 (6 bases each). Germline V gene lookup returns CDR1 SGHRS and CDR2 YFSETQ. Trimming cost V 3 bases and J 4 bases, with 15 bases left between them. The CDR3 covers 15 residues. The CDR3 loop is CASSSWGAFADTQYF. The CDR3 region has the DNA TGCGCCAGCAGCTCGTGGGGGGCCTTCGCAGATACGCAGTATTTT.

The CDR3 here is CAISAGVGNTQYF. In DNA form, the CDR3 reads TGTGCCATCAGTGCCGGGGTGGGAAATACGCAGTATTTT. V gene TRBV10-3 combines with J gene TRBJ2-3; possible D gene TRBD2, 5 bases. The germline V and J ends were trimmed by 4 bases and 7 bases, with 12 bases remaining between them. The CDR3 contains 13 residues. In germline, CDR1 is ENHRY, CDR2 SYGVKD.